This TCR beta chain is from a study of T cell changes during pregnancy in multiple sclerosis. The table lists this clone with a few counts. The CDR3 sequence is 12 residues long. Germline assignment: CDR1 KGHSH and CDR2 LQKENI. The V end lost 3 bases, the J end lost 3 bases, and 5 bases lay between the germline ends. Sequencing was performed with immunoSEQ multiplex PCR; in TCRdb, only in-frame clones are kept and a portion is missing. The sample has roughly 38,000 clones; more than 85% are singletons. The chain is built from TRBV18 and TRBJ1-1; no clear D. The sequence came from a female donor with multiple sclerosis, enrolled in a pregnancy study. The sample in question was CD4+ T cells from peripheral blood mononuclear cells, obtained in the third trimester of pregnancy. The CDR3 spells CASSPPDTEAFF. Here the CDR3 DNA reads TGTGCCAGCTCACCGCCAGACACTGAAGCTTTCTTT.